This T cell receptor beta chain was found in a study of T cell repertoires in cytomegalovirus infection. Study overall: Selection of CMV epitopes for the study included recently identified HLA-C-restricted and well-studied HLA-B-restricted ones.

TCRdb re-analysed the reads in MiXCR, keeping a single row per CDR3 protein. The sample lists roughly 500,000 distinct CDR3 sequences, about 42% occurring once. Remarks on this clonotype: The antigen is not known. Germline and junction disagree at one end, which may indicate a read error.

CDR3 length: 12 amino acids. CDR1 is SGHTA and CDR2 is FQGNSA in the germline V gene. Notes on the study in general: Clonotype analysis showed dominance of the ex vivo response by HLA-C-restricted CMV-specific TCR beta clonotypes.

Sequencing used cultured PBMCs, obtained from culture after CMV antigen stimulation. This TCR derives from a human donor in good health (CMV status not recorded). Some clones in this sample may be carry-over from other donors' samples. The genes are TRBV7-2 and TRBJ1-2, with TRBD1 as a possible D gene (6 bases). The CDR3 DNA reads as TGTGCCAGCAGCTTAAGGTTCGGGGGCTGCACCTTC. Translated: CASSLRFGGCTF.